Each of the 3 T cell receptor beta chains below was sequenced from the same sample in a study of beta chain features in type 1 diabetes. Their target antigens are unknown. Notes on the study in general: All four CD4+ subsets from Type 1 diabetes patients carried moderately but significantly shorter TCRB CDR3s.

The isolated RNA, all of it, was reverse transcribed, so expressed TCRB transcripts were what got sequenced. Using immunoSEQ multiplex PCR, the repertoire was profiled, and TCRdb retains in-frame clones only, with some absent. Of around 160,000 clones listed, just over 8% are singletons. Source material: central memory CD4+ T cells from blood. The receptors originated from a woman aged 18-29 years with type 1 diabetes.

V is TRBV4-3 and J is TRBJ1-2; D remains ambiguous. The CDR3 loop spans 15 amino acids. Trimming pared 0 bases from V and 2 bases from J, leaving 10 bases between. Looked up from germline, CDR1 is LGHNA and CDR2 is YSLEER. This chain's CDR3 is CASSQDTVRNYGYTF. The DNA of the CDR3 is TGCGCCAGCAGCCAAGATACAGTACGGAACTATGGCTACACCTTC.

This clone turned up a few times. The V call is TRBV7-2, the J call TRBJ2-1; D gene ambiguous. Germline loops: CDR1 SGHTA, CDR2 FQGNSA. Trimming pared 7 bases from V and 4 bases from J, leaving 14 bases between. The CDR3 has 14 amino acids. The chain's CDR3 is CASTARSEYNEQFF. The CDR3, as DNA: TGTGCCAGCACCGCTAGGTCCGAATACAATGAGCAGTTCTTC.

This clone was observed many times. This sample also contains other DNA sequences that code for the same CDR3. CDR3: CASSSRYGYTF. DNA for the CDR3: TGTGCCAGCAGTTCCCGGTATGGCTACACCTTC. The chain is built from TRBV28 and TRBJ1-2; D is undetermined. Germline V lookup: CDR1 MDHEN, CDR2 SYDVKM. The ends were cut back, 4 bases at V and 5 bases at J, with 5 bases in the middle. CDR3 length: 11 residues.